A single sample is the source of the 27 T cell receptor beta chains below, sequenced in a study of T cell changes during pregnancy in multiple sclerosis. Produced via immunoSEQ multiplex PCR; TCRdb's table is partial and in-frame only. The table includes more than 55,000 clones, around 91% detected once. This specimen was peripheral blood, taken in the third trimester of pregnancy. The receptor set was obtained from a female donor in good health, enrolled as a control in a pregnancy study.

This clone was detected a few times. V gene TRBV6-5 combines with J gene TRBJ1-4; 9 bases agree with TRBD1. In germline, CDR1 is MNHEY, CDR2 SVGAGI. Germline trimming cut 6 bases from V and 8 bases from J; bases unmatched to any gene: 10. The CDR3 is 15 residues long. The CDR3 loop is CASRDPGQGGEKLFF. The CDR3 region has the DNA TGTGCCAGCAGGGACCCGGGACAGGGAGGGGAAAAACTGTTTTTT.

CDR3 in amino acids: CAHDGENEKLFF. Here the CDR3 DNA reads TGTGCCCACGACGGGGAGAATGAAAAACTGTTTTTT. V and J are TRBV7-9 and TRBJ1-4; D gene ambiguous. From germline, CDR1 is SEHNR and CDR2 FQNEAQ (reference sequence). The CDR3 has 12 residues. The germline V and J ends were trimmed by 11 bases and 5 bases, with 12 bases remaining between them.

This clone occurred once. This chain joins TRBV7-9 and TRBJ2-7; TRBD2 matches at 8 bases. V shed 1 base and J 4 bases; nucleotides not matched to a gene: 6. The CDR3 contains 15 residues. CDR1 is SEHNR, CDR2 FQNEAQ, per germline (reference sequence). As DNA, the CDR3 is TGTGCCAGCAGCTTAGGCGGGGGGATCGTATACGAGCAGTACTTC. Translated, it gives CASSLGGGIVYEQYF.

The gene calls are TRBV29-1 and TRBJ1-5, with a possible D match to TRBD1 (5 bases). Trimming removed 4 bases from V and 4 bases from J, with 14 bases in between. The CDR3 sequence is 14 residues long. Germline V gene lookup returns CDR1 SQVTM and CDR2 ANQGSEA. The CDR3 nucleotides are TGCAGCGTTGGTCTGGGTCCAGGGAATCAGCCCCAGCATTTT. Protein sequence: CSVGLGPGNQPQHF.

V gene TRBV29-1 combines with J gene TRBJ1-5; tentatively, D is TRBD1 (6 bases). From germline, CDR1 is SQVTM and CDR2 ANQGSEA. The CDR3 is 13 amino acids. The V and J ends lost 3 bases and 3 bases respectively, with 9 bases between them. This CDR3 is CSVDQGPNQPQHF. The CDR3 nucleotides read TGCAGCGTTGATCAGGGGCCCAATCAGCCCCAGCATTTT. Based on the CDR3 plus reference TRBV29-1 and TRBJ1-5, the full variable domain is SAVISQKPSRDICQRGTSLTIQCQVDSQVTMMFWYRQQPGQSLTLIATANQGSEATYESGFVIDKFPISRPNLTFSTLTVSNMSPEDSSIYLCSVDQGPNQPQHFGDGTRLSIL.

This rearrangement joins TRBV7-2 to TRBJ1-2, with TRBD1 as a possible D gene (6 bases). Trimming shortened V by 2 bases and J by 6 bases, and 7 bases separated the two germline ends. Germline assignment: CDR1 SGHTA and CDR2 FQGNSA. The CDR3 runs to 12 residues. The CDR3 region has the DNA TGTGCCAGCAGCTTAAGGGGGAATGGCTACACCTTC. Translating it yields CASSLRGNGYTF.

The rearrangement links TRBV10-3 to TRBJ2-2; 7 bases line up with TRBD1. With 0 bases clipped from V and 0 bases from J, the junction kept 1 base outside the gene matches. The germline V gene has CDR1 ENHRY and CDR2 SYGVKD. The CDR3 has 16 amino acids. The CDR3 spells CAISESGQSNTGELFF. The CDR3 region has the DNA TGTGCCATCAGTGAGTCGGGACAGTCGAACACCGGGGAGCTGTTTTTT.

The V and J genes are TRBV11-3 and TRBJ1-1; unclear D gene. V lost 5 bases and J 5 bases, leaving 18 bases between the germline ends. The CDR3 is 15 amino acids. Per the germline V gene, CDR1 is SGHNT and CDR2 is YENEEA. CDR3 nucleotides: TGTGCCAGCAGCAAGGAGGGCTCCCTTTCGACTGAAGCTTTCTTT. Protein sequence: CASSKEGSLSTEAFF.

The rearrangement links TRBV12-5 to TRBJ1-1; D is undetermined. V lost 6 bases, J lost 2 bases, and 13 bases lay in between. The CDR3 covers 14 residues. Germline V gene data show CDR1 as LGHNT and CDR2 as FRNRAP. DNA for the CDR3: TGTGCTAGTGGCCCACCGACGGGAAACACTGAAGCTTTCTTT. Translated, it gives CASGPPTGNTEAFF.

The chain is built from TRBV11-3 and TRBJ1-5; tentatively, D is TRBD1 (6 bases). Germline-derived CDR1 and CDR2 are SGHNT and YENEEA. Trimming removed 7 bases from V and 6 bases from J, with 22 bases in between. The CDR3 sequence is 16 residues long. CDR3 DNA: TGTGCCAGCACCAAACCGCAGGGGCGAAAAGGTCAGCCCCAGCATTTT. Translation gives CASTKPQGRKGQPQHF.

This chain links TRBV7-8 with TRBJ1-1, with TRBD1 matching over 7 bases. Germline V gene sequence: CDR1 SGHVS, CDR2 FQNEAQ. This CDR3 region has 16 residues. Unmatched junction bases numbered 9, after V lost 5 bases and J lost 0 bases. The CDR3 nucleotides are TGTGCCAGCAGCAATGGGACCAGGGGGATGAACACTGAAGCTTTCTTT. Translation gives CASSNGTRGMNTEAFF.

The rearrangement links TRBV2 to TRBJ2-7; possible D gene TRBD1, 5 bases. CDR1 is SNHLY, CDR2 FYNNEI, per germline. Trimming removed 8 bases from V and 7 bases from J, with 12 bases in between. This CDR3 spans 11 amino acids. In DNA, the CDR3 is TGTGCCAGCGGGCAAGGGGTTGAGCAGTACTTC. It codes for CASGQGVEQYF.

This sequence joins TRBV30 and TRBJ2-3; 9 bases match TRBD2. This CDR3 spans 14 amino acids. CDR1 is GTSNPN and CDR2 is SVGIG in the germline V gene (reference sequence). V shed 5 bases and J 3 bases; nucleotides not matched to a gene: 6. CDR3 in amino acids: CAWAGGRRTDTQYF. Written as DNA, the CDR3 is TGTGCCTGGGCGGGGGGGCGGAGGACAGATACGCAGTATTTT.

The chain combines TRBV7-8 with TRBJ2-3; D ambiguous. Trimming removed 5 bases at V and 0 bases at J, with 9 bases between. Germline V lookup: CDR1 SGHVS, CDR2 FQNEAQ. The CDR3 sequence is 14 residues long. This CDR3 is CASSAETSTDTQYF. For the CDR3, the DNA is TGTGCCAGCAGCGCAGAGACTAGCACAGATACGCAGTATTTT.

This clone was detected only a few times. The CDR3 region has the DNA TGTGCCATCAGTGAGTCGTTCGAGGGCGGCGAGCAGTACTTC. As protein: CAISESFEGGEQYF. V gene TRBV10-3 combines with J gene TRBJ2-7, with D perhaps matching TRBD2 (5 bases). The V gene lost 0 bases and the J gene lost 6 bases, with 12 bases spanning the gap. Germline lookup yields CDR1 ENHRY and CDR2 SYGVKD. The CDR3 has 14 amino acids.

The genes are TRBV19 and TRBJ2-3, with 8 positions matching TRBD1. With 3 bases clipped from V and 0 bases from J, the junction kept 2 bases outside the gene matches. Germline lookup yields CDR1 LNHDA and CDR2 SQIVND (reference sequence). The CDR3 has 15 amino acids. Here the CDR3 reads CASSIQGASTDTQYF. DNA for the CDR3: TGTGCCAGTAGTATCCAGGGGGCTAGCACAGATACGCAGTATTTT.

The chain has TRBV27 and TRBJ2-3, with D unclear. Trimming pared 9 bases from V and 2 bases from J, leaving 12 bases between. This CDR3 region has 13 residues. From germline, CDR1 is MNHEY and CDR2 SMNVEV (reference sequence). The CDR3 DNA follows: TGTGCCAGTTCGACGTGGGCCACAGATACGCAGTATTTT. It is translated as CASSTWATDTQYF.

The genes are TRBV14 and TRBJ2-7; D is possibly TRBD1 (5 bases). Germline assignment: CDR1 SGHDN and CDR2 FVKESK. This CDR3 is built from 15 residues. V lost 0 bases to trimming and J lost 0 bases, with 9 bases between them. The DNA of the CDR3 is TGTGCCAGCAGCCAAGAACAGGCCAGCTCCTACGAGCAGTACTTC. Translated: CASSQEQASSYEQYF.

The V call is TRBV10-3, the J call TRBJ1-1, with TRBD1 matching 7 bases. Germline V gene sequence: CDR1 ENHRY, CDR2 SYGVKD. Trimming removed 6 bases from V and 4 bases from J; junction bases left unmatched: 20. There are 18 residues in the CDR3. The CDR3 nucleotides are TGTGCCATCAGCGAGGGATCGACAGGGAGATATTTAGGCACTGAAGCTTTCTTT. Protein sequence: CAISEGSTGRYLGTEAFF.

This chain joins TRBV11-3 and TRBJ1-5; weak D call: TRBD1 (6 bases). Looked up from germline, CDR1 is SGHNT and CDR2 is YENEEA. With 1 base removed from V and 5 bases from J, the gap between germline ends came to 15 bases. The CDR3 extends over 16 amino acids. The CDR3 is CASSLAPRGTYQPQHF. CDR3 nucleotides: TGTGCCAGCAGCTTAGCCCCCAGGGGTACCTATCAGCCCCAGCATTTT.

The DNA for the CDR3 is TGCGCCAGCAGCTTGGCTCCAGGGAACTATGGCTACACCTTC. Its protein product is CASSLAPGNYGYTF. The V call is TRBV5-1, the J call TRBJ1-2; perhaps TRBD1 as D (5 bases). Germline CDR1 and CDR2: SGHRS and YFSETQ. There are 14 residues in the CDR3. Trimming removed 0 bases at V and 2 bases at J, with 8 bases between.

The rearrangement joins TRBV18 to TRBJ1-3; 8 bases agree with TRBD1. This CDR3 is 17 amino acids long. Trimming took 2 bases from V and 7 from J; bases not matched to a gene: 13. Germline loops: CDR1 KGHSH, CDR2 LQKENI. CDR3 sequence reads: CASSPETGVAWRNTIYF. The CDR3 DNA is TGTGCCAGCTCACCAGAGACAGGGGTTGCCTGGCGGAACACCATATATTTT.

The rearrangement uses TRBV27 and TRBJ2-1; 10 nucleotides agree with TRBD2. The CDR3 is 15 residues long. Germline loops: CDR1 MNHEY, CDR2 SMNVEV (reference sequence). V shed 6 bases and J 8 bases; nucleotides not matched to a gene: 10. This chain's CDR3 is CASSPRASGRDEQFF. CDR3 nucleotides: TGTGCCAGCAGCCCCCGGGCTAGCGGGAGAGATGAGCAGTTCTTC.

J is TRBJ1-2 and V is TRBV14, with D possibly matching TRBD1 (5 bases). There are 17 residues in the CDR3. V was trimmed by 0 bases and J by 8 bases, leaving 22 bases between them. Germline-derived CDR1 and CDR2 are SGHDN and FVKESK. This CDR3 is CASSQEFGRGGIGGYTF. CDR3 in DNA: TGTGCCAGCAGCCAAGAATTTGGTCGGGGGGGAATAGGCGGCTACACCTTC.

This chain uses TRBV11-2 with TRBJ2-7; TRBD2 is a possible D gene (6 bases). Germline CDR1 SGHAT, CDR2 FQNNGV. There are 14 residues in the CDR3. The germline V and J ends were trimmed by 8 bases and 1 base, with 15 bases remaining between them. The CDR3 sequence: CASAAISGSYEQYF. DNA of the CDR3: TGTGCCAGCGCTGCTATTAGCGGTTCCTACGAGCAGTACTTC.

CDR3 in DNA: TGTGCCAGCAGCTTAGCCGGGACTAGCGGCCGCGAGCAGTTCTTC. This codes for CASSLAGTSGREQFF. The chain uses TRBV7-2 and TRBJ2-1; 11 nucleotides align to TRBD2. The ends lost 0 bases at V and 10 bases at J; junction bases unmatched: 5. This CDR3 has 15 amino acids. Germline-derived CDR1 and CDR2 are SGHTA and FQGNSA.

CDR3 coding DNA: TGTGCCAGCAGTTCCGGACAGGTCATGAACACTGAAGCTTTCTTT. Amino acids: CASSSGQVMNTEAFF. The chain has TRBV27 and TRBJ1-1; 7 nucleotides agree with TRBD1. Looked up from germline, CDR1 is MNHEY and CDR2 is SMNVEV (reference sequence). The CDR3 covers 15 residues. With V trimmed by 4 bases and J by 0 bases, 5 bases remained unmatched.